This TCR beta chain was captured by sequencing in a study of memory CD4+ T cells and cytomegalovirus serostatus. Method: immunoSEQ multiplex PCR; TCRdb's copy keeps in-frame clones and lacks some. Among around 50,000 clones listed, around 80% were seen once. Germline V CDR1 and CDR2: MDHEN, SYDVKM. This CDR3 comprises 12 residues. Trimming left V 5 bases short and J 1 base short, with 3 bases between. The sort gate was single viable CD3+CD4+CD8-CD45RO+ cells for memory CD4+ T cells. V usage is TRBV28 and J usage is TRBJ1-5; D is uncertain. The clonotype comes from an adult in good health and CMV-seronegative. Material for sequencing was memory CD4+ T cells from blood. CDR3 amino acids: CASSGSNQPQHF. The DNA for the CDR3 is TGTGCCAGCAGTGGCAGCAATCAGCCCCAGCATTTT.